This TCR beta chain was identified in a study of blood T cell repertoires in COVID-19. Study-wide background: Material from acute and convalescent COVID-19 was sourced from the United States, Italy and Spain.

The table lists this clone with a few counts. Some clones are missing from TCRdb's copy, which holds only in-frame ones; the method was immunoSEQ multiplex PCR. The table shows approximately 170,000 clones, with roughly four fifths occurring only once. The V gene's germline CDR1 is MNHNY and CDR2 SVGAGI (reference sequence). There are 14 residues in the CDR3. V was cut by 7 bases and J by 7 bases, with 16 bases left in between. The chain recombines TRBV6-6 with TRBJ1-4, with a tentative D call TRBD1 (6 bases). The sequence derives from a woman older than 75 with acute or convalescent COVID-19. The sample comprised peripheral blood. The CDR3, as DNA: TGTGCCAGCAACAAACAGGGTTTGGGTGAAAAACTGTTTTTT. Protein sequence: CASNKQGLGEKLFF.